Described below is a single T cell receptor (beta chain) sequence and its context. Antigen unknown. The CDR3 length is 14 residues. With V trimmed by 2 bases and J by 3 bases, 3 bases remained unmatched. The germline V gene encodes CDR1 MDHEN and CDR2 SYDVKM. TCRdb called the 5' RACE reads again in MiXCR, with one record for every CDR3 protein. The top ten hold under 3% of the sample, which has about 570,000 distinct CDR3 sequences, 9.6% seen once. This entry is derived from a study of identical twins. Study-wide points: Analyses based on zero insertions could be partly confounded by invariant MAIT and iNKT cells. The more abundant beta clonotypes in cord blood had fewer insertions, and memory repertoires did not show this. Out-of-frame beta sequences exhibited a weaker degree of excess twin sharing.

These data were likewise used in another study, on yellow fever vaccine responses in identical twins.

The specimen sequenced was PBMCs. The gene calls are TRBV28 and TRBJ2-7, with 8 nucleotides matching TRBD1. The sequence came from a woman aged 18-35 years in good health. CDR3 region: CASSLQGANYEQYF. CDR3 sequence (DNA): TGTGCCAGCAGTTTACAGGGGGCGAACTACGAGCAGTACTTC.